The entry that follows covers one T cell receptor (beta chain) sequence. The record originates from a study of T cells in Graves' hyperthyroidism and ophthalmopathy. There were TCR beta CDR3 regions amplified from RNA transcripts. The HTBI primer set drove a first-round RT-PCR of the TCR CDR3. TCRdb ran MiXCR on the multiplex PCR reads and lists one entry per CDR3 protein. The table has hundreds of thousands of distinct CDR3 sequences, approximately 15% seen once. Over 18 months, lack of ophthalmopathy progression marked Graves' hyperthyroidism as stable. Uncontrolled infections, other autoimmune diseases, pregnancy or lactation led to exclusion of patients. Cells are PBMCs isolated from roughly 10 ml of fresh blood. Sequencing used blood. The receptor was isolated from a woman between 18 and 30 years old with Graves' hyperthyroidism.

The CDR3 DNA sequence: TGCAGTGCTAGAGCGCGGGTGTCTGGAAACACCATATATTTT. Its protein product is CSARARVSGNTIYF. This chain connects TRBV20-1 to TRBJ1-3; D remains unclear. Germline V gives CDR1 DFQATT, CDR2 SNEGSKA (reference sequence). Trimming removed 1 base from V and 1 base from J, with 8 bases in between. The CDR3 has 14 residues.